The 28 T cell receptor beta chains below were found in one sample sequenced in a study of blood T cell repertoires in COVID-19 (dated by TCRdb to the early 2020s). The method behind the library was the immunoSEQ multiplex PCR assay. In TCRdb, the immuneACCESS table is reduced to in-frame sequences with V and J assigned. These tables do not hold every clone; where another copy was compared, an unresolved V gene accounts for under half, and the others remain unexplained. In all, the sample holds around 50,000 clones, and roughly 89% of those were seen once. Approximately 5.9% of the sample belongs to the ten largest clones. What was sequenced was peripheral blood. These receptors were taken from a man aged 65-85 years with active COVID-19.

A note on this clone: One junction end disagrees with the germline gene, perhaps due to a read error. This chain connects TRBV7-7 to TRBJ2-3; 8 positions match TRBD2. CDR3 length: 17 residues. Germline V gives CDR1 SSHAT, CDR2 FNYEAQ (reference sequence). The CDR3 region has the DNA TGTGCTAGCAGCAAAGGACCCGGAGCGGGGGCCACAGATACGCAGTATTTT. Translated, it gives CASSKGPGAGATDTQYF. Full variable domain (remainder filled in from reference TRBV7-7 and TRBJ2-3): GAGVSQSPRYKVTKRGQDVTLRCDPISSHATLYWYQQALGQGPEFLTYFNYEAQPDKSGLPSDRFSAERPEGSISTLTIQRTEQRDSAMYRCASSKGPGAGATDTQYFGPGTRLTVL.

The chain combines TRBV4-1 with TRBJ1-5; D is unclear. The length of the CDR3 is 15 residues. Trimming removed 0 bases from V and 4 bases from J, with 10 bases in between. Germline CDR1 is MGHRA and CDR2 is YSYEKL. CDR3 protein: CASSQDRTVNQPQHF. CDR3 DNA: TGCGCCAGCAGCCAAGATCGAACGGTTAATCAGCCCCAGCATTTT.

The rearrangement uses TRBV7-2 and TRBJ2-7; 8 nucleotides line up with TRBD1. Per germline, CDR1 SGHTA and CDR2 FQGNSA. The CDR3 extends over 14 amino acids. V lost 2 bases to trimming and J lost 4 bases; unmatched junction nucleotides: 4. CDR3 DNA sequence: TGTGCCAGCAGCTTACAGGGGGCAGATTACGAGCAGTACTTC. This translates into CASSLQGADYEQYF.

The chain couples TRBV18 to TRBJ1-4; 8 nucleotides line up with TRBD1. CDR3 size: 17 residues. The junction had 10 bases not matched to a gene; V was cut back by 0 bases and J by 7 bases. The germline V gene encodes CDR1 KGHSH and CDR2 LQKENI. The CDR3: CASSPPGTGGGGEKLFF. The DNA of the CDR3 is TGTGCCAGCTCACCACCTGGTACAGGGGGTGGAGGTGAAAAACTGTTTTTT.

The chain combines TRBV19 with TRBJ1-5; D unresolved. Germline CDR1 reads LNHDA; CDR2 reads SQIVND (reference sequence). This CDR3 region has 13 residues. V lost 0 bases and J 7 bases, leaving 7 bases between the germline ends. In DNA form, the CDR3 reads TGTGCCAGTAGTATAGAATCGGGGCAGCCCCAGCATTTT. Its translation: CASSIESGQPQHF.

V gene TRBV3-1 (or the pseudogene TRBV3-2) combines with J gene TRBJ2-7, with TRBD2 matching 9 bases. Per germline, CDR1 LGHDT and CDR2 YNNKEL (reference sequence). Trimming at V came to 3 bases and at J to 6 bases, leaving 12 bases not matched to a gene. The CDR3 runs to 16 residues. The CDR3 DNA is TGTGCCAGCAGCCAGGATACGGCGGGGGGGCCGGCCGAGCAGTACTTC. Translation: CASSQDTAGGPAEQYF.

V usage is TRBV4-1 and J usage is TRBJ1-6, with 10 positions matching TRBD1. V lost 0 bases to trimming and J lost 8 bases; unmatched junction nucleotides: 7. The CDR3 extends over 17 amino acids. The germline CDR1 and CDR2 sequences are MGHRA and YSYEKL. In nucleotides, the CDR3 is TGCGCCAGCAGCCAAGATACCCGACAGGGGGCCCATTCACCCCTCCACTTT. It specifies CASSQDTRQGAHSPLHF.

The chain recombines TRBV7-8 with TRBJ1-5; D unresolved. CDR1 and CDR2 (germline): SGHVS, FQNEAQ. The CDR3 has 13 amino acids. Trimming stripped 5 bases from V and 2 bases from J, with 7 bases between. CDR3 bases: TGTGCCAGCAGCAGTGTAGGCAATCAGCCCCAGCATTTT. It yields the protein CASSSVGNQPQHF.

The CDR3 loop is CASSLTSGVQETQYF. The CDR3 DNA follows: TGTGCCAGCAGCTTGACTAGCGGGGTTCAAGAGACCCAGTACTTC. The rearrangement links TRBV5-4 to TRBJ2-5; TRBD2 matches 10 bases. CDR3 size: 15 residues. The V segment lost 1 base and the J segment 2 bases; nucleotides outside the gene matches: 2. Germline CDR1 and CDR2: SGHNT and YYREEE (reference sequence).

The chain couples TRBV6-5 to TRBJ2-1; possibly TRBD2 for D (5 bases). The CDR3 runs to 14 residues. V gave up 0 bases and J gave up 13 bases, with 16 bases separating them. Germline V gene data show CDR1 as MNHEY and CDR2 as SVGAGI. The CDR3 DNA reads TGTGCCAGCAGTTACTCCGAGCCGGGAATCACACAGTTCTTC. Translating gives CASSYSEPGITQFF.

V gene TRBV5-8 combines with J gene TRBJ2-3, with D perhaps TRBD2 (5 bases). CDR1 SGHTS and CDR2 YDEGEE come from the germline V gene. This CDR3 comprises 15 residues. Trimming shortened V by 0 bases and J by 0 bases, and 8 bases separated the two germline ends. CDR3 sequence reads: CASSLAGSSTDTQYF. CDR3 DNA sequence: TGTGCCAGCAGCTTGGCGGGGTCGAGCACAGATACGCAGTATTTT.

The gene calls are TRBV20-1 and TRBJ1-2; 7 bases line up with TRBD1. The length of the CDR3 is 11 residues. V gave up 5 bases and J gave up 8 bases; unmatched junction bases: 5. Germline V CDR1 and CDR2: DFQATT, SNEGSKA (reference sequence). This CDR3 reads CSAYRGSGYTF. The DNA for the CDR3 is TGCAGTGCTTACAGGGGATCCGGCTACACCTTC.

The V gene is TRBV6-1, the J gene TRBJ2-3, with 7 nucleotides matching TRBD1. J gave up 3 bases and V 6 bases, and 6 bases lay outside the gene matches. This CDR3 is 14 amino acids long. CDR1 MNHNS and CDR2 SASEGT come from the germline V gene. The CDR3 protein is CASRKTGSTDTQYF. In DNA, the CDR3 is TGTGCCAGCAGAAAGACAGGGAGTACAGATACGCAGTATTTT.

The V and J genes are TRBV18 and TRBJ2-4, with 10 positions matching TRBD1. The J segment lost 6 bases and the V segment lost 2 bases, leaving 7 bases of the junction unmatched. This CDR3 spans 16 amino acids. Germline assignment: CDR1 KGHSH and CDR2 LQKENI. The CDR3, as DNA: TGTGCCAGCTCACCAGAGACAGGGGGCCGGGGAAACATTCAGTACTTC. It is translated as CASSPETGGRGNIQYF.

This sequence joins TRBV3-1 (or the pseudogene TRBV3-2) and TRBJ2-4, with D possibly being TRBD2 (5 bases). Germline values: CDR1 LGHDT, CDR2 YNNKEL (reference sequence). V lost 0 bases to trimming and J lost 3 bases, with 9 bases between them. The CDR3 length is 15 residues. CDR3 loop: CASSQERAGKNIQYF. The CDR3, as DNA: TGTGCCAGCAGCCAAGAGAGGGCTGGCAAAAACATTCAGTACTTC.

This clone was detected once. This chain uses TRBV5-1 with TRBJ2-6; TRBD1 is a possible D gene (6 bases). CDR3 length: 16 amino acids. The V and J ends lost 4 bases and 0 bases respectively, with 11 bases between them. CDR1 SGHRS and CDR2 YFSETQ come from the germline V gene. The CDR3 here is CASSQQGLSGANVLTF. In DNA, the CDR3 is TGCGCCAGCAGCCAACAGGGCCTCTCTGGGGCCAACGTCCTGACTTTC.

V gene TRBV7-9 combines with J gene TRBJ1-2; D is perhaps TRBD1 (5 bases). V was clipped by 1 base and J by 4 bases, with 7 bases between them. CDR1 is SEHNR and CDR2 is FQNEAQ in the germline V gene (reference sequence). The CDR3 covers 13 residues. This CDR3 is CASSLEQAYGYTF. CDR3 in DNA: TGTGCCAGCAGCTTAGAACAGGCCTATGGCTACACCTTC.

This clone was seen just once. The chain links TRBV28 to TRBJ1-2; TRBD1 agrees at 7 bases. In germline, CDR1 is MDHEN, CDR2 SYDVKM. This CDR3 is 15 amino acids long. After removal of 5 bases from V and 4 bases from J, the junction contained 10 bases not matched to a gene. CDR3 nucleotides: TGTGCCAGCAGTCCAGGGACAGCGAATTCCTATGGCTACACCTTC. This codes for CASSPGTANSYGYTF.

The chain recombines TRBV15 with TRBJ2-2; 10 bases fit TRBD1. The CDR3 is made up of 15 amino acids. CDR1 LNHNV and CDR2 YYDKDF come from the germline V gene (reference sequence). V was pared by 3 bases and J by 6 bases, with 4 bases of the junction left unmatched. CDR3 protein: CATSRDRGMSGELFF. As DNA, the CDR3 is TGTGCCACCAGCAGGGACAGGGGGATGTCCGGGGAGCTGTTTTTT.

The chain joins TRBV30 to TRBJ1-5; 9 nucleotides line up with TRBD1. V lost 3 bases, J lost 5 bases, and 5 bases stayed unmatched. Per the germline V gene, CDR1 is GTSNPN and CDR2 is SVGIG (reference sequence). CDR3 size: 14 residues. The DNA for the CDR3 is TGTGCCTGGAGCGCGGGACAGGGACATCAGCCCCAGCATTTT. This sequence encodes CAWSAGQGHQPQHF.

This chain uses TRBV7-9 with TRBJ2-3, with D possibly matching TRBD2 (6 bases). This CDR3 spans 14 amino acids. Trimming left V 3 bases short and J 4 bases short, with 11 bases between. Germline assignment: CDR1 SEHNR and CDR2 FQNEAQ (reference sequence). CDR3 sequence: CASSFYSGPDTQYF. CDR3 coding DNA: TGTGCCAGCAGCTTCTATAGCGGCCCAGATACGCAGTATTTT.

The CDR3 nucleotides read TGTGCCAGCACCCTAACTCTAGCCAAAAACATTCAGTACTTC. This sequence encodes CASTLTLAKNIQYF. The rearrangement joins TRBV27 to TRBJ2-4, with D hard to call. The V end was cut by 7 bases, the J end by 0 bases, with 10 bases between. Per germline, CDR1 MNHEY and CDR2 SMNVEV (reference sequence). CDR3 length: 14 residues.

V usage is TRBV6-5 and J usage is TRBJ2-5; 7 bases fit TRBD2. Germline assignment: CDR1 MNHEY and CDR2 SVGAGI. The CDR3 loop spans 15 amino acids. V lost 2 bases, J lost 2 bases, and 5 bases stayed unmatched. This chain's CDR3 is CASSYGPAGQETQYF. The CDR3 nucleotides are TGTGCCAGCAGTTACGGGCCAGCGGGGCAAGAGACCCAGTACTTC.

The chain joins TRBV4-1 to TRBJ2-1; 8 nucleotides line up with TRBD2. With 6 bases clipped from V and 7 bases from J, the junction kept 11 bases outside the gene matches. CDR3 length: 15 residues. Germline V CDR1 and CDR2: MGHRA, YSYEKL. CDR3 amino acids: CASSPTERGTNEQFF. For the CDR3, the DNA is TGCGCCAGCAGTCCTACCGAGCGGGGGACTAATGAGCAGTTCTTC.

The CDR3 reads CASSHPSGGETQYF. The CDR3 coding sequence is TGTGCCAGCTCACACCCTTCCGGGGGGGAGACCCAGTACTTC. The V gene is TRBV7-2, the J gene TRBJ2-5; 7 nucleotides agree with TRBD2. J was trimmed by 5 bases and V by 8 bases; bases with no gene match: 11. This CDR3 has 14 residues. CDR1 and CDR2 (germline): SGHTA, FQGNSA.

The sample holds one count of this clone. This chain joins TRBV28 and TRBJ2-7; TRBD1 matches 7 bases. V trimming: 4 bases; J trimming: 2 bases; junction bases outside the gene matches: 8. From germline, CDR1 is MDHEN and CDR2 SYDVKM. The CDR3 has 15 residues. The CDR3: CASSSEQGTPYEQYF. The DNA for the CDR3 is TGTGCCAGCAGTTCGGAACAGGGGACCCCCTACGAGCAGTACTTC.

The rearrangement uses TRBV28 and TRBJ1-3; D call uncertain. Germline V gene sequence: CDR1 MDHEN, CDR2 SYDVKM. V gave up 6 bases and J gave up 2 bases, with 8 bases separating them. The CDR3 runs to 13 residues. This CDR3 reads CASSQSTGNTIYF. The CDR3 region has the DNA TGTGCCAGCAGCCAGTCGACTGGAAACACCATATATTTT.

V and J are TRBV6-5 and TRBJ2-5, with TRBD2 matching over 10 bases. CDR3 size: 15 residues. J lost 1 base, V lost 4 bases, and 3 bases had no gene match. The germline CDR1 and CDR2 sequences are MNHEY and SVGAGI. CDR3 sequence reads: CASSLLAGAQETQYF. Written as DNA, the CDR3 is TGTGCCAGCAGTTTGCTAGCGGGGGCCCAAGAGACCCAGTACTTC.